The sequence of this T cell receptor beta chain was determined in a study of PD-1 blockade in classical Hodgkin lymphoma. Study results and caveats: Newly diagnosed patients and complete responders had comparable diversity at baseline. CD4+ TCR diversity, unlike CD8+, climbed significantly by C4D1. The drivers behind the repertoire differences, possibly disease activity or prior therapy, remain undefined.

Each of the patients experienced relapse following autologous stem cell transplantation, and their brentuximab vedotin exposure differed. The CDR3 loop spans 19 amino acids. Germline assignment: CDR1 LGHNA and CDR2 YNFKEQ. V was pared by 0 bases and J by 1 base, with 10 bases of the junction left unmatched. Only in-frame clones appear in the TCRdb table, and some are missing; sequencing was by immunoSEQ multiplex PCR. The sample has 38,000 or so clones, around 87% seen once. Notes on this clone: The antigen remains undetermined.

Sequencing used peripheral blood mononuclear cells (PBMCs), obtained at baseline. This chain joins TRBV4-2 and TRBJ2-2; TRBD1 agrees at 8 bases. The sequence was collected from a human donor with classical Hodgkin lymphoma. CDR3 amino acids: CASSQELLSGTGNTGELFF. CDR3 bases: TGTGCCAGCAGCCAAGAGCTGCTTTCCGGGACAGGGAACACCGGGGAGCTGTTTTTT.